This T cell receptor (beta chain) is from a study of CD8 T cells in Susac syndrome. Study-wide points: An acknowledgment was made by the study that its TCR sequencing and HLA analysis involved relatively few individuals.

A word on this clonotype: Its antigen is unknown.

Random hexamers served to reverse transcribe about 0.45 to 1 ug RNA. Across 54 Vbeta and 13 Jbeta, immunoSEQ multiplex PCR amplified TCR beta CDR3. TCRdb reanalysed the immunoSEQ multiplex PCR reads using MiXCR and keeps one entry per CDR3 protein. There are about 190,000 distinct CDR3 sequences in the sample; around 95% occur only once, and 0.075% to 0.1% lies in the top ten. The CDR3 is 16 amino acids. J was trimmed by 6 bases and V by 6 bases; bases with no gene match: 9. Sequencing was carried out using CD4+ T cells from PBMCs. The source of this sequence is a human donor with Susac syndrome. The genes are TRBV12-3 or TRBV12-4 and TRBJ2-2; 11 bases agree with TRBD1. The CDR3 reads CASSPTGQGGPGELFF. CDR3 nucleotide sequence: TGTGCCAGCAGCCCTACGGGACAGGGGGGCCCCGGGGAGCTGTTTTTT.